This record covers a single T cell receptor (beta chain). Here immunoSEQ multiplex PCR was the method, and the copy in TCRdb shows in-frame clones only, minus some. The sample has about 51,000 clones; 78% are singletons. The CDR3 sequence is 16 residues long. The V segment lost 5 bases and the J segment 4 bases; nucleotides outside the gene matches: 5. In germline, CDR1 is SGHVS, CDR2 FQNEAQ. The data are from a study of early stage breast cancer tumors. Background on the study: ER+/PR+/HER2- status applied to about 80% of the 16 invasive breast tumors. Each sample averaged about 9.4-fold read coverage.

This sequence was found in a person between 35 and 49 years old with breast cancer. The sample taken for sequencing was blood. The chain couples TRBV7-8 to TRBJ2-3; the match to TRBD2 covers 14 bases. The CDR3 DNA is TGTGCCAGCAGCCCTCCGGGACTAGCGGGGGCAGATACGCAGTATTTT. Protein: CASSPPGLAGADTQYF.